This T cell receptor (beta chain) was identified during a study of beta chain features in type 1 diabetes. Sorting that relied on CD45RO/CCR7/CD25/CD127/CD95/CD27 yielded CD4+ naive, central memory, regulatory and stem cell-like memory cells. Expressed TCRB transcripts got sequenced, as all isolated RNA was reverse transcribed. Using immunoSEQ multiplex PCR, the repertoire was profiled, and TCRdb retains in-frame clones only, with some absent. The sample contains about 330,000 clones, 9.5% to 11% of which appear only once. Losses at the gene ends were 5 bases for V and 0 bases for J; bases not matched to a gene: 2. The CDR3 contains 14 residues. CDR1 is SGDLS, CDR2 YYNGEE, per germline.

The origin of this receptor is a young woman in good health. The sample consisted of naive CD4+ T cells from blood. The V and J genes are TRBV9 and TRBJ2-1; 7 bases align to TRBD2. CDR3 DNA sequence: TGTGCCAGCAGTAAGCGGGACTCCTACAATGAGCAGTTCTTC. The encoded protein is CASSKRDSYNEQFF. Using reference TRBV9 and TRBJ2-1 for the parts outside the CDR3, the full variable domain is DSGVTQTPKHLITATGQRVTLRCSPRSGDLSVYWYQQSLDQGLQFLIQYYNGEERAKGNILERFSAQQFPDLHSELNLSSLELGDSALYFCASSKRDSYNEQFFGPGTRLTVL.